The clone carrying this T cell receptor (beta chain) was observed a handful of times. The antigen is not known. Template switching introduced a universal primer site, and the cDNA bore unique molecular identifiers. TCRdb analysed the 5' RACE reads with MiXCR anew, one entry per CDR3 protein. The sample yields hundreds of thousands of distinct CDR3 sequences, 8.5% to 9% seen once. CDR1 and CDR2 from the germline V gene are LNHNV and YYDKDF (reference sequence). V shed 1 base and J 1 base; nucleotides not matched to a gene: 10. The CDR3 covers 19 residues. There were only healthy Caucasians among the donors. These data originate in a study of identical twins. Study results and limitations: Fewer insertions were carried by abundant cord blood beta clonotypes, but none was seen in memory repertoires.

These data also featured in a second study, about yellow fever vaccine responses in identical twins. That source notes: Twins' vaccine T cell responses reportedly seemed partly convergent and partly personalized.

Sequencing was performed on PBMCs. This chain uses TRBV15 with TRBJ2-5, with 12 bases lining up with TRBD2. The clonotype originates from a woman in her late teens or twenties in good health. The CDR3 nucleotides read TGTGCCACCAGCAGAGGACTAGCGGGGGCGAATCCGTTCCAAGAGACCCAGTACTTC. This encodes CATSRGLAGANPFQETQYF. Full variable domain (rest looked up from reference TRBV15 and TRBJ2-5): DAMVIQNPRYQVTQFGKPVTLSCSQTLNHNVMYWYQQKSSQAPKLLFHYYDKDFNNEADTPDNFQSRRPNTSFCFLDIRSPGLGDTAMYLCATSRGLAGANPFQETQYFGPGTRLLVL.